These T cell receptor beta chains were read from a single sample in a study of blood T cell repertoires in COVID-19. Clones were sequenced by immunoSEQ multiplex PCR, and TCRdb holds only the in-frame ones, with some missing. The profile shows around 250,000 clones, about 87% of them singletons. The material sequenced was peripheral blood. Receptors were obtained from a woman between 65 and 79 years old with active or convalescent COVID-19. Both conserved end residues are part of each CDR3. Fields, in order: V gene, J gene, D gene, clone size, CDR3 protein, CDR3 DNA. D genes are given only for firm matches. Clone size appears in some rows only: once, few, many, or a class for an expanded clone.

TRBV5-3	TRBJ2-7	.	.	CARSFPDAGEQYF	TGTGCCAGAAGCTTCCCTGATGCGGGGGAGCAGTACTTC
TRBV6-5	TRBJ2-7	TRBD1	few	CASTGTGFYEQYF	TGTGCCAGCACCGGGACAGGGTTTTACGAGCAGTACTTC
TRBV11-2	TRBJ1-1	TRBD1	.	CASSLRGTGNTEAFF	TGTGCCAGCAGCTTAAGGGGGACAGGGAACACTGAAGCTTTCTTT
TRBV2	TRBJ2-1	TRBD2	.	CAIAGTGGGAMHEQFF	TGTGCCATCGCGGGAACCGGCGGGGGGGCAATGCATGAGCAGTTCTTC
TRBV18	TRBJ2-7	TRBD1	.	CASSTTDRGLEQYF	TGTGCCAGCTCAACAACGGACAGGGGGCTCGAGCAGTACTTC
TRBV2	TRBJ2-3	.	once	CASSDVARKDTQYF	TGTGCCAGCAGTGATGTAGCCCGCAAAGATACGCAGTATTTT
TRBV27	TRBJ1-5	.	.	CASSLPGANQPQHF	TGTGCCAGCAGTCTTCCAGGGGCAAATCAGCCCCAGCATTTT
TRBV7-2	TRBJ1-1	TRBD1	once	CASSQSGGRTEAFF	TGTGCCAGCAGCCAATCAGGGGGCAGAACTGAAGCTTTCTTT
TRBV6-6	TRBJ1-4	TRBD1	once	CASSYAPRGPNEKLFF	TGTGCCAGCAGTTATGCGCCCAGGGGGCCGAATGAAAAACTGTTTTTT
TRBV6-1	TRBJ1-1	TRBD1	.	CASSEVGQEAFF	TGTGCCAGCAGTGAGGTGGGACAGGAAGCTTTCTTT
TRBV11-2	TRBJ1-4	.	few	CASSLEAGTNEKLFF	TGTGCCAGCAGCTTAGAGGCAGGAACTAATGAAAAACTGTTTTTT
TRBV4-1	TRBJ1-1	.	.	CASSQEAAMNTEAFF	TGCGCCAGCAGCCAAGAAGCAGCGATGAACACTGAAGCTTTCTTT
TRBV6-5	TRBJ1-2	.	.	CASSSVLYGYTF	TGTGCCAGCAGTTCGGTTCTCTATGGCTACACCTTC
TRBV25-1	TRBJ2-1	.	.	CASTEGGVPYNEQFF	TGTGCCAGCACCGAGGGGGGGGTCCCTTACAATGAGCAGTTCTTC
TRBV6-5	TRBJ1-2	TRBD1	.	CASRLDRGTHGYTF	TGTGCCAGCAGATTGGACAGGGGCACTCATGGCTACACCTTC
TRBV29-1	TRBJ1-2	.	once	CSAVQVYGYTF	TGCAGCGCTGTACAGGTTTATGGCTACACCTTC
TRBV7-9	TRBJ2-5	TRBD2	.	CASSQLAVQETQYF	TGTGCCAGCAGCCAACTAGCGGTACAAGAGACCCAGTACTTC
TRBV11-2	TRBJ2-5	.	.	CASSFGGRGQETQYF	TGTGCCAGCAGCTTTGGGGGAAGGGGGCAAGAGACCCAGTACTTC